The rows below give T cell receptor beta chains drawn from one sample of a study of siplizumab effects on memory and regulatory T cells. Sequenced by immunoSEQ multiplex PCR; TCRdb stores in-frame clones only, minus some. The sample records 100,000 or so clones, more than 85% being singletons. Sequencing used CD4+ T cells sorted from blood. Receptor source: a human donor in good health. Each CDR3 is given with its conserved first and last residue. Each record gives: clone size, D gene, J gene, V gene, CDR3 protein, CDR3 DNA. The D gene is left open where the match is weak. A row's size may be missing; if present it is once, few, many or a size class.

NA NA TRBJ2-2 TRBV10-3 CAISSDTTGELFF TGTGCCATCAGTAGCGACACTACCGGGGAGCTGTTTTTT
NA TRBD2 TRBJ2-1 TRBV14 CASSQDRGLAGLNNEQFF TGTGCCAGCAGCCAAGATCGGGGACTAGCGGGACTAAACAATGAGCAGTTCTTC
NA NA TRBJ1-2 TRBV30 CAWIPRVRYGYTF TGTGCCTGGATCCCCAGGGTTAGGTATGGCTACACCTTC
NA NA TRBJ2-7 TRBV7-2 CASSPTGYEQYF TGTGCCAGCAGTCCGACAGGTTACGAGCAGTACTTC
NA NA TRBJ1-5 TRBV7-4 CASSFQRINQPQHF TGTGCCAGCAGCTTCCAACGGATCAATCAGCCCCAGCATTTT
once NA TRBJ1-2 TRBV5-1 CASSFSDRSNYGYTF TGCGCCAGCAGCTTCTCTGACAGGAGTAACTATGGCTACACCTTC
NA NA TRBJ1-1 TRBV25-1 CASSETRGNTEAFF TGTGCCAGCAGTGAAACCAGGGGGAACACTGAAGCTTTCTTT
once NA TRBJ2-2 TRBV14 CASSLVQNTGELFF TGTGCCAGCAGCCTGGTACAGAACACCGGGGAGCTGTTTTTT
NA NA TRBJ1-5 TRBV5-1 CASSLEGNSNQPQHF TGCGCCAGCAGCTTGGAGGGGAATAGCAATCAGCCCCAGCATTTT
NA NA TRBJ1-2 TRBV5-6 CASNERGRNNYGYTF TGTGCCAGCAATGAAAGAGGGCGAAATAACTATGGCTACACCTTC
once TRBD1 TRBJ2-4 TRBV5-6 CASSFYSGTGINIQYF TGTGCCAGCAGCTTCTATTCCGGGACAGGGATAAACATTCAGTACTTC
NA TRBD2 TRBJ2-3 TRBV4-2 CASSLQSGGAGDTQYF TGTGCCAGCAGCCTACAGAGCGGGGGGGCCGGTGATACGCAGTATTTT
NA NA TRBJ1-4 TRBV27 CASSSHMIGEKLFF TGTGCCAGCAGTTCGCACATGATAGGTGAAAAACTGTTTTTT
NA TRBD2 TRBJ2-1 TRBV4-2 CASSQELAGAYNEQFF TGTGCCAGCAGCCAAGAACTAGCGGGAGCCTACAATGAGCAGTTCTTC
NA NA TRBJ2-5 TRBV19 CASSTEGLPGETQYF TGTGCCAGTAGTACAGAGGGACTCCCTGGAGAGACCCAGTACTTC
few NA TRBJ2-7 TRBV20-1 CSASRFYEQYF TGCAGTGCTAGCAGGTTCTACGAGCAGTACTTC
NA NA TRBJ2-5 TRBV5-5 CASSLAGLEQETQYF TGTGCCAGCAGCTTGGCAGGGTTGGAGCAAGAGACCCAGTACTTC
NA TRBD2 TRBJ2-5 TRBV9 CASSGLAVETQYF TGTGCCAGCAGTGGACTAGCGGTAGAGACCCAGTACTTC
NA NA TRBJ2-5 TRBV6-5 CASSNAIQETQYF TGTGCCAGCAGCAACGCTATCCAAGAGACCCAGTACTTC